The entry below describes one T cell receptor (beta chain). This record belongs to a study of Tregs in tolerant kidney transplant recipients. Clones were read by immunoSEQ multiplex PCR, and TCRdb kept only the in-frame ones, dropping some. The sample consists of 20,000 to 25,000 clones, 65% to 85% of them appearing once. Related graft donors supplied nonmyeloablative bone marrow transplants, and mixed chimerism was transient. Germline CDR1 SNHLY, CDR2 FYNNEI. V lost 7 bases and J lost 0, with 19 bases in between. The CDR3 runs 16 residues. Sequenced here: CD8+ T cells from blood (PBMCs), sampled 6 months after the transplant. This rearrangement joins TRBV2 to TRBJ2-7; perhaps TRBD2 as D (8 bases). The TCR comes from a human patient who received a combined kidney and bone marrow transplant. Some T cells may be provided by the graft donor. The CDR3 region is CASTPGGDRHSYEQYF. The CDR3 nucleotides read TGTGCCAGCACCCCGGGGGGGGACAGACACTCCTACGAGCAGTACTTC.